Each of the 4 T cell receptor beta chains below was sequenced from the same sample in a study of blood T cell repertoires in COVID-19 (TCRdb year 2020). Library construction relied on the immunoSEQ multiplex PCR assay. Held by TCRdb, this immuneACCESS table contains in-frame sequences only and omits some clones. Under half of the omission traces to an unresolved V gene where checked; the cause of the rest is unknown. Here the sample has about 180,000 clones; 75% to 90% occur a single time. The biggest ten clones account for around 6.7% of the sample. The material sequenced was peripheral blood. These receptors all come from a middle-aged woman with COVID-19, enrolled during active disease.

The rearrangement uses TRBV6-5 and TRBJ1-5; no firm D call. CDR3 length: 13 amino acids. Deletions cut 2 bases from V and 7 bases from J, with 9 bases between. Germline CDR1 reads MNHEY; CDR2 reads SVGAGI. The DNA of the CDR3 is TGTGCCAGCAGTTACGGCTCCAACCAGCCCCAGCATTTT. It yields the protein CASSYGSNQPQHF.

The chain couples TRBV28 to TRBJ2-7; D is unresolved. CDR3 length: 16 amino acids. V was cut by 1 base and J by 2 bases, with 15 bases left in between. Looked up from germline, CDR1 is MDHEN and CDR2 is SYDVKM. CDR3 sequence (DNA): TGTGCCAGCAGTTTATACGGCCCAGAGGTCCCCTACGAGCAGTACTTC. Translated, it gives CASSLYGPEVPYEQYF.

For the CDR3, the DNA is TGTGCCAGCAGCCTCCGCGGGCAGGTGGACATTCAGTACTTC. Its translation: CASSLRGQVDIQYF. V gene TRBV3-1 (or the pseudogene TRBV3-2) combines with J gene TRBJ2-4, with a tentative D call TRBD2 (5 bases). The CDR3 length is 14 residues. Germline V lookup: CDR1 LGHDT, CDR2 YNNKEL (reference sequence). V was trimmed by 4 bases and J by 8 bases, leaving 15 bases between them.

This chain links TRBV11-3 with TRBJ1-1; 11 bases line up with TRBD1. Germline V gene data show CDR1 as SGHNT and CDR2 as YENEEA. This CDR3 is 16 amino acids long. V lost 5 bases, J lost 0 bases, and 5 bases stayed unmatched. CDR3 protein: CASSGRTGGLNTEAFF. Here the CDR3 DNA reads TGTGCCAGCAGCGGAAGGACAGGGGGCCTGAACACTGAAGCTTTCTTT.